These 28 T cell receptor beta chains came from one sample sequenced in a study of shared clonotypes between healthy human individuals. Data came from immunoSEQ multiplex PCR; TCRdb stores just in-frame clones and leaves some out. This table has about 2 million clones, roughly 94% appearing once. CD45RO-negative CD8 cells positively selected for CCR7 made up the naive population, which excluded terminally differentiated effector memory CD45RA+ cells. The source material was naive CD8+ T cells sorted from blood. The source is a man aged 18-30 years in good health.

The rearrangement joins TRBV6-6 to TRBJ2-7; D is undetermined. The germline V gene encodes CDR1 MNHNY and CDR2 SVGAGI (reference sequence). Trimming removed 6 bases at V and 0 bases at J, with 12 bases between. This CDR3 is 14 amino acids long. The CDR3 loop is CASRSQRGSYEQYF. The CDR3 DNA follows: TGTGCCAGCAGGTCACAGCGAGGCTCCTACGAGCAGTACTTC.

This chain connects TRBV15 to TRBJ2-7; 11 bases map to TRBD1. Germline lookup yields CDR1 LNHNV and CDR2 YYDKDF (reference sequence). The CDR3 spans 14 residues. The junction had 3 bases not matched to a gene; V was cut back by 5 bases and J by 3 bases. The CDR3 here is CATSGGTGGYEQYF. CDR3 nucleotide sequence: TGTGCCACCAGCGGAGGGACAGGGGGCTACGAGCAGTACTTC.

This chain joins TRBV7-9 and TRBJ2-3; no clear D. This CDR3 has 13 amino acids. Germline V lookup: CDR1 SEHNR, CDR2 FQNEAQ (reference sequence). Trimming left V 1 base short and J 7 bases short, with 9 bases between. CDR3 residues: CASSLGGSNTQYF. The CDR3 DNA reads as TGTGCCAGCAGCTTAGGTGGCTCCAATACGCAGTATTTT.

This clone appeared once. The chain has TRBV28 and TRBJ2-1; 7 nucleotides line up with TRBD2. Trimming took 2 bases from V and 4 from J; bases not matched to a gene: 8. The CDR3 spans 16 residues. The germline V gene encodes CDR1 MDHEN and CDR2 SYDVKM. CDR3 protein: CASSLRGGSVYNEQFF. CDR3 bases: TGTGCCAGCAGTTTACGGGGAGGGTCCGTATACAATGAGCAGTTCTTC.

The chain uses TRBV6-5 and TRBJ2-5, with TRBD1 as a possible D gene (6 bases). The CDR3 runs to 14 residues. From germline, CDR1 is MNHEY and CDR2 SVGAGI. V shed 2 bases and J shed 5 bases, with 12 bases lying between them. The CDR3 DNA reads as TGTGCCAGCAGTTACCTGGGGGCAGCGGAGACCCAGTACTTC. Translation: CASSYLGAAETQYF.

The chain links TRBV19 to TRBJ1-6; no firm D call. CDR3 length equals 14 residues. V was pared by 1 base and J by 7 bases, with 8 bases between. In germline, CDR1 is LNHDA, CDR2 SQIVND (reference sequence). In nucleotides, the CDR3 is TGTGCCAGTAGTATAGTGGACGTGAATTCACCCCTCCACTTT. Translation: CASSIVDVNSPLHF.

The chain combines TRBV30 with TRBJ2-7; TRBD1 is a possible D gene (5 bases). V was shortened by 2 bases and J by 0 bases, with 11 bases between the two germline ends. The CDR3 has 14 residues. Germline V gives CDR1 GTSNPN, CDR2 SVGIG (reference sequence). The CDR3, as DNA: TGTGCCTGGAGTTTAGGGGTTAGCTCCTACGAGCAGTACTTC. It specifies CAWSLGVSSYEQYF.

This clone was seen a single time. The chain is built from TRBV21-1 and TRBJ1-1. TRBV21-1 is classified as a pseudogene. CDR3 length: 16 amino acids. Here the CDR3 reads CASSSLRGRTNTEAFF. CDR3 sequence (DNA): TGTGCCAGCAGCTCACTTCGGGGCAGGACTAACACTGAAGCTTTCTTT.

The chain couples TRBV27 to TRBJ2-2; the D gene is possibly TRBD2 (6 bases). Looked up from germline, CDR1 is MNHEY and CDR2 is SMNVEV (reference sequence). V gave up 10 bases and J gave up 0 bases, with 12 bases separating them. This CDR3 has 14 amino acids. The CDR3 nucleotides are TGTGCCACCCTTGGGGGGACGAACACCGGGGAGCTGTTTTTT. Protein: CATLGGTNTGELFF.

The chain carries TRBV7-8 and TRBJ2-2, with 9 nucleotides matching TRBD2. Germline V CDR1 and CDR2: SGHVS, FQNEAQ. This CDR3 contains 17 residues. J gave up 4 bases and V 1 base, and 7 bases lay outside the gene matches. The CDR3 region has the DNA TGTGCCAGCAGCTTAGGGGGTAGCGGGAGAATCACCGGGGAGCTGTTTTTT. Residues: CASSLGGSGRITGELFF.

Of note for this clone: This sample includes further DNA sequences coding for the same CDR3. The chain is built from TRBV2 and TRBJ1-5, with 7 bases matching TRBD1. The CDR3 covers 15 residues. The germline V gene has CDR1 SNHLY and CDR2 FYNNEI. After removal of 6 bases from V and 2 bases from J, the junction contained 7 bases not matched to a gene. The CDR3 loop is CASSTGTEGNQPQHF. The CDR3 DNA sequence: TGTGCCAGCAGCACCGGGACAGAAGGCAATCAGCCCCAGCATTTT. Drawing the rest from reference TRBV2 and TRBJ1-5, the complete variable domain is EPEVTQTPSHQVTQMGQEVILRCVPISNHLYFYWYRQILGQKVEFLVSFYNNEISEKSEIFDDQFSVERPDGSNFTLKIRSTKLEDSAMYFCASSTGTEGNQPQHFGDGTRLSIL.

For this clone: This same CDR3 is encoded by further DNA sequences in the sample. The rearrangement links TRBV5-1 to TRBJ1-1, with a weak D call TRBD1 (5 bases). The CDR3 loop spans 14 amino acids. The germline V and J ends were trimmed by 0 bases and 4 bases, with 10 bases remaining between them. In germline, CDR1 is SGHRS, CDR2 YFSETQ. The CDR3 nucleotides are TGCGCCAGCAGCTTGGGGCAGGGTAGCACTGAAGCTTTCTTT. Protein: CASSLGQGSTEAFF.

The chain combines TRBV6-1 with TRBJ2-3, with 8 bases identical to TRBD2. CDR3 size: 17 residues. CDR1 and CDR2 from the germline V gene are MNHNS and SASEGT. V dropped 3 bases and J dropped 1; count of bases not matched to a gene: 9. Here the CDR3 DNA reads TGTGCCAGCAGTGAGCACAGAGCGGGGGCGCGCACAGATACGCAGTATTTT. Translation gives CASSEHRAGARTDTQYF.

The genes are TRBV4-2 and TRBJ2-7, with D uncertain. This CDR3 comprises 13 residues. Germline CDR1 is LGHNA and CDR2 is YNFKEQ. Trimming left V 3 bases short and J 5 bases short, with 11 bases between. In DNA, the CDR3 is TGTGCCAGCAGCCATAACTACCCCGACGAGCAGTACTTC. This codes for CASSHNYPDEQYF.

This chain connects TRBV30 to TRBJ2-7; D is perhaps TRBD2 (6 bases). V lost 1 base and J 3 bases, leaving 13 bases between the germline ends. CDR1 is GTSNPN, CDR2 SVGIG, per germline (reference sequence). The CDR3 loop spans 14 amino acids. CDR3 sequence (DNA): TGTGCCTGGAGTGGGGGGGACGAGTACTACGAGCAGTACTTC. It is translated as CAWSGGDEYYEQYF. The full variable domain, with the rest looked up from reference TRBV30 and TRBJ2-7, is SQTIHQWPATLVQPVGSPLSLECTVEGTSNPNLYWYRQAAGRGLQLLFYSVGIGQISSEVPQNLSASRPQDRQFILSSKKLLLSDSGFYLCAWSGGDEYYEQYFGPGTRLTVT.

The CDR3: CATSRTGNYGYTF. As DNA, the CDR3 is TGTGCCACCAGCAGAACAGGAAACTATGGCTACACCTTC. This sequence joins TRBV15 and TRBJ1-2, with D possibly being TRBD1 (5 bases). Trimming removed 2 bases from V and 2 bases from J, with 6 bases in between. The CDR3 extends over 13 amino acids. Germline assignment: CDR1 LNHNV and CDR2 YYDKDF (reference sequence).

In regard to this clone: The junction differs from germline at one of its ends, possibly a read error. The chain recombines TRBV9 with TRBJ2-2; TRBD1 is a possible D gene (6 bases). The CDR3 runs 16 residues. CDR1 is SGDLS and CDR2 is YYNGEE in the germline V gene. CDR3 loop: CARSVGGGVVTGELFF. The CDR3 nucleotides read TGTGCCCGCAGCGTAGGGGGTGGTGTCGTCACCGGGGAGCTGTTTTTT.

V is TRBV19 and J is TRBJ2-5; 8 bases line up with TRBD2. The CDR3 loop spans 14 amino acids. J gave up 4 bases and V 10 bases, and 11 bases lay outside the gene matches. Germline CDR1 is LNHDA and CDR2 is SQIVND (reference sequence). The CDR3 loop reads CATQQAGELETQYF. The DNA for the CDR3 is TGTGCCACCCAGCAAGCGGGGGAATTAGAGACCCAGTACTTC.

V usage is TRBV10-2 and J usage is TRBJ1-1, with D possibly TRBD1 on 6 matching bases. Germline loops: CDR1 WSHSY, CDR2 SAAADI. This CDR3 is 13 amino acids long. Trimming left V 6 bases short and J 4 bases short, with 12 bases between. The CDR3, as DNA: TGCGCCAGCAGGGAGGGGGGCCGCACTGAAGCTTTCTTT. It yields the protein CASREGGRTEAFF.

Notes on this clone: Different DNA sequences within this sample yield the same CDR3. CDR3 region: CASSLASGRANEQFF. CDR3 in DNA: TGTGCCAGCAGCTTGGCTAGCGGGAGGGCCAATGAGCAGTTCTTC. The chain recombines TRBV7-9 with TRBJ2-1; 12 positions match TRBD2. The germline CDR1 and CDR2 sequences are SEHNR and FQNEAQ (reference sequence). This CDR3 is 15 amino acids long. V dropped 3 bases and J dropped 6; count of bases not matched to a gene: 3.

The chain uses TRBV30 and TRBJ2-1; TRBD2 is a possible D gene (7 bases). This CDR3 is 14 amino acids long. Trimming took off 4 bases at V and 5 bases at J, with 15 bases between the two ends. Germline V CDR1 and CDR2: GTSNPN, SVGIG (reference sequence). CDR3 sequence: CAWIWGGQDNEQFF. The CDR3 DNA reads TGTGCCTGGATATGGGGGGGCCAGGACAATGAGCAGTTCTTC.

The CDR3 DNA is TGCGCCAGCAGCCAAGATCTCGAGGGGGCGCGTTCCTACGAGCAGTACTTC. Translated: CASSQDLEGARSYEQYF. J is TRBJ2-7 and V is TRBV4-1, with 7 bases that match TRBD1. The junction had 9 bases not matched to a gene; V was cut back by 0 bases and J by 1 base. CDR1 is MGHRA, CDR2 YSYEKL, per germline. The CDR3 extends over 17 amino acids.

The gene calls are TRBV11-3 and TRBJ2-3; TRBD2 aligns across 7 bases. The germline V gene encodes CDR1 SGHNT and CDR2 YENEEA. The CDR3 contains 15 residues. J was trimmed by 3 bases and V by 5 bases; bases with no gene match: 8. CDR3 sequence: CASSISSGLTDTQYF. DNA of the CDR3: TGTGCCAGCAGCATAAGTAGCGGGTTAACAGATACGCAGTATTTT.

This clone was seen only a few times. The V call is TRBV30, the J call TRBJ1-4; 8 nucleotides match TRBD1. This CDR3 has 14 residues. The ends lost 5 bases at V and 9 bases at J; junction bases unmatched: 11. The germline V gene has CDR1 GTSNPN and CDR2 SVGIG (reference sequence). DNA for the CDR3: TGTGCCTGGGGGGGAGGACAGGGAGAGCAAAAACTGTTTTTT. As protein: CAWGGGQGEQKLFF.

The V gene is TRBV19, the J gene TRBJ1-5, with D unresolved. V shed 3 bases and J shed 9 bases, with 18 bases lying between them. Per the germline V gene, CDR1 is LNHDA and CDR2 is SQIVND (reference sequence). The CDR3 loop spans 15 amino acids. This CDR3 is CASSMEALLIRPQHF. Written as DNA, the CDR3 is TGTGCCAGTAGTATGGAGGCTCTCTTGATAAGGCCCCAGCATTTT.

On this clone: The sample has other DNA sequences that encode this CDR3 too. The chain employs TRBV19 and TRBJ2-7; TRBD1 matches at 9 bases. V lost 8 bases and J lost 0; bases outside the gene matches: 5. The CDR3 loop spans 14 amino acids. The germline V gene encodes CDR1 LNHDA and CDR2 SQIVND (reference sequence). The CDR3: CASSAGQGSYEQYF. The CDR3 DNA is TGTGCCAGTTCAGCGGGACAGGGCTCCTACGAGCAGTACTTC.

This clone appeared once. Here the CDR3 reads CASSLSAENYGYTF. CDR3 nucleotide sequence: TGCGCCAGCAGCTTGTCCGCTGAGAACTATGGCTACACCTTC. The V and J genes are TRBV5-1 and TRBJ1-2; D gene uncertain. Trimming cost V 1 base and J 2 bases, with 9 bases left between them. The CDR3 runs 14 residues. The germline V gene has CDR1 SGHRS and CDR2 YFSETQ.

In nucleotides, the CDR3 is TGTGCCAGCTCCGAGGACAGGGGGCTAGGAGATACGCAGTATTTT. This gives the protein CASSEDRGLGDTQYF. The chain recombines TRBV25-1 with TRBJ2-3, with TRBD1 matching over 11 bases. CDR1 and CDR2 from the germline V gene are MGHDK and SYGVNS. The CDR3 has 15 amino acids. The junction had 9 bases not matched to a gene; V was cut back by 8 bases and J by 5 bases.